The rows below give T cell receptor beta chains drawn from one sample of a study of blood T cell repertoires in COVID-19. Method: immunoSEQ multiplex PCR; TCRdb's copy keeps in-frame clones and lacks some. The sample has about 240,000 clones; around 87% are singletons. Sequenced: PBMCs or T cells enriched from blood (not recorded which). These receptors originate from a woman between 35 and 50 years old with acute COVID-19. The CDR3 runs from the conserved cysteine through the conserved F or W. Each record gives: V gene, CDR3 protein.

>TRBV21-1
CARTGAGRELFF
>TRBV13
CASSPPRTSGRSGELFF
>TRBV6-5
CASSLLSGNQPQHF
>TRBV5-5
CASSPRGGIGELFF
>TRBV3-1/TRBV3-2
CASSVGAGGGDNEQFF
>TRBV2
CASSGRLGDTQYF
>TRBV21-1
CASSFGQGPSPLHF
>TRBV24-1
CATSDPRLAGGNEQFF
>TRBV19
CASSILGMNTEAFF
>TRBV19
CASSTGTGAGYTF
>TRBV5-6
CASSPLAGDKNIQYF
>TRBV11-2
CASTLGAVAGVNTEAFF
>TRBV29-1
CSATGTGLSYEQYF
>TRBV9
CASSPGNSGFSYNEQFF
>TRBV5-4
CASSRDGGRSSYEQYF
>TRBV19
CASSILGAGTEAFF
>TRBV19
CASSGGTGSANEKLFF
>TRBV27
CASSSPGQGYEQYF
>TRBV15
CATSREREASYEQYF
>TRBV10-3
CAIRTRTSGNTIYF
>TRBV7-2
CASSYSGGNQPQHF
>TRBV11-3
CASSLYRARTGKNIQYF
>TRBV18
CASSFRASNQPQHF
>TRBV25-1
CASSAGQFQETQYF
>TRBV7-8
CASSSPDRGYGYTF
>TRBV2
CASRATGHTEAFF
>TRBV27
CASSPDPGQGGMPQHF
>TRBV9
CASSLTGTGDQPQHF
>TRBV10-1
CASSEFGQGGTEAFF
>TRBV5-4
CASTASGRGGELFF
>TRBV9
CASSVGQDRAQETQYF
>TRBV5-1
CASSLQGHANYGYTF
>TRBV28
CATRSIGAFF
>TRBV25-1
CASSERAGKHNEQFF
>TRBV2
CASSGRGYEQYF
>TRBV5-1
CASSKGTALSGELFF
>TRBV11-3
CASSLGRGSRANVLTF
>TRBV5-6
CASSLRQGKWNEQFF
>TRBV2
CAIASGTKETQYF
>TRBV20-1
CSVRRGNGYTF
>TRBV24-1
CATSDWGTGDDYGYTF
>TRBV10-3
CAISSSGRETGELFF
>TRBV13
CASSNRRQDNEQFF
>TRBV11-3
CASSSAPAGREIIQYF
>TRBV7-3
CASSLFAGGAAWNEQFF
>TRBV11-2
CASSIRDRIAKNIQYF
>TRBV5-1
CASSLTTGAGETQYF
>TRBV27
CASSSHYIYQETQYF
>TRBV18
CASSPRTSGFSTDTQYF
>TRBV27
CASRLKFSGTGAYEQYF
>TRBV19
CASSIDEGVSRGLDF